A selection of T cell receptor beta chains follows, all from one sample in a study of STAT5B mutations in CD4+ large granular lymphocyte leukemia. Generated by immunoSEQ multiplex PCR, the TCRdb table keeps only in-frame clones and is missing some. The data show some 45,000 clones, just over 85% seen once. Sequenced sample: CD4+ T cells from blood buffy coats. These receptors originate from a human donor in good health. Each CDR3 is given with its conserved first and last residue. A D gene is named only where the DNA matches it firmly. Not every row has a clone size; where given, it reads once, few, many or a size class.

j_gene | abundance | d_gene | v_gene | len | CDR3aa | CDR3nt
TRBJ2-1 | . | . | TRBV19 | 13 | CASGRFGYNEQFF | TGTGCCAGTGGGAGATTCGGGTACAATGAGCAGTTCTTC
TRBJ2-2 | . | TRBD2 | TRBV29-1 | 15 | CSVPGLAGGTGELFF | TGCAGCGTACCGGGACTAGCGGGAGGTACCGGGGAGCTGTTTTTT
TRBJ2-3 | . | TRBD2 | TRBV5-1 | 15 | CASSSISGGTDTQYF | TGCGCCAGCAGCTCCATTAGCGGGGGCACAGATACGCAGTATTTT
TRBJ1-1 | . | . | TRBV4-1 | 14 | CASSTPGRLSEAFF | TGCGCCAGCAGCACCCCGGGGCGGTTATCTGAAGCTTTCTTT
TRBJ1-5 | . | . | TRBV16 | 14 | CASSQGGWNQPQHF | TGTGCCAGCAGCCAGGGGGGATGGAATCAGCCCCAGCATTTT
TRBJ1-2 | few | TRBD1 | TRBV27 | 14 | CASSLLQGAGGYTF | TGTGCCAGCAGTCTCCTTCAGGGGGCTGGCGGCTACACCTTC
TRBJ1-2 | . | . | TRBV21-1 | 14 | CASSKAHRTYGYTF | TGTGCCAGCAGCAAAGCACACAGGACCTATGGCTACACCTTC
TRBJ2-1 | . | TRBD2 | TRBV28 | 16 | CASSRTLAASYNEQFF | TGTGCCAGCAGTCGCACTCTAGCGGCTTCCTACAATGAGCAGTTCTTC
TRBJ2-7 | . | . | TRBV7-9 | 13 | CASSSFGNYEQYF | TGTGCCAGCAGCTCCTTCGGGAACTACGAGCAGTACTTC
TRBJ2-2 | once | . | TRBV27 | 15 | CASSLFQGPPGELFF | TGTGCCAGCAGTTTGTTTCAGGGACCCCCCGGGGAGCTGTTTTTT
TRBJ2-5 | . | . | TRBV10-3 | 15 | CAISESGQGKETQYF | TGTGCCATCAGTGAGTCAGGGCAGGGGAAAGAGACCCAGTACTTC
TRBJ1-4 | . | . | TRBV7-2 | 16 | CASSLVGGSFNEKLFF | TGTGCCAGCAGCTTAGTTGGTGGCAGCTTTAATGAAAAACTGTTTTTT
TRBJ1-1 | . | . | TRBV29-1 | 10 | CSGENKEAFF | TGCAGCGGAGAGAATAAAGAAGCTTTCTTT
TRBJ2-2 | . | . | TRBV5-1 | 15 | CASSFGGTGTGELFF | TGCGCCAGCAGCTTCGGCGGGACCGGCACCGGGGAGCTGTTTTTT
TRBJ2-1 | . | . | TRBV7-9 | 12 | CASSFVDNEQFF | TGTGCCAGCAGCTTTGTCGACAATGAGCAGTTCTTC
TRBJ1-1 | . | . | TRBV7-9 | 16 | CASSSSGAGENTEAFF | TGTGCCAGCAGCTCTTCCGGGGCCGGGGAGAACACTGAAGCTTTCTTT
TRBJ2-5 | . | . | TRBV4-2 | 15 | CASSPRSFGRETQYF | TGTGCCAGCAGCCCTCGGTCCTTCGGTAGAGAGACCCAGTACTTC
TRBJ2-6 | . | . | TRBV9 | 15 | CASTPGVSGANVLTF | TGTGCCAGCACCCCAGGGGTATCTGGGGCCAACGTCCTGACTTTC
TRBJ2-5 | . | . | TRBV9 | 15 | CASSQNRGVQETQYF | TGTGCCAGCAGCCAAAATCGAGGGGTACAAGAGACCCAGTACTTC
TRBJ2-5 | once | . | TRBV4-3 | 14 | CASSQEHMSETQYF | TGCGCCAGCAGCCAAGAACATATGTCAGAGACCCAGTACTTC
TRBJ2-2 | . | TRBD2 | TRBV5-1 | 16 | CASSPTGTRGAGELFF | TGCGCCAGCAGCCCTACCGGGACTAGGGGGGCTGGGGAGCTGTTTTTT
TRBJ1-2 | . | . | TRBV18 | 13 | CASSPTVNYGYTF | TGTGCCAGCTCACCGACGGTAAACTATGGCTACACCTTC
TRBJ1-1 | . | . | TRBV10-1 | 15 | CASSERTPPGTEAFF | TGCGCCAGCAGTGAGCGGACCCCGCCGGGTACTGAAGCTTTCTTT
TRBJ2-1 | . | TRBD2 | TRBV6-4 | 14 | CASSPGTSGTEQFF | TGTGCCAGCAGCCCCGGGACTAGCGGGACGGAGCAGTTCTTC
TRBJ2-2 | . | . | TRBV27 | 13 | CASSAKGPGELFF | TGTGCCAGCAGTGCAAAGGGGCCCGGGGAGCTGTTTTTT
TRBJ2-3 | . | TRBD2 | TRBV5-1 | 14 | CASSPGLAGDTQYF | TGCGCCAGCAGCCCGGGACTAGCGGGAGATACGCAGTATTTT
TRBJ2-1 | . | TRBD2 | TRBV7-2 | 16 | CASIRPGGGRRTEQFF | TGTGCCAGCATCCGCCCGGGGGGCGGGAGGAGAACTGAGCAGTTCTTC
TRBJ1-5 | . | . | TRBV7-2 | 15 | CASSPRRGYNQPQHF | TGTGCCAGCAGCCCACGTAGGGGCTATAATCAGCCCCAGCATTTT
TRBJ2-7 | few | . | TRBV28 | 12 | CASRVSNYEQYF | TGTGCCAGCAGGGTCTCCAACTACGAGCAGTACTTC
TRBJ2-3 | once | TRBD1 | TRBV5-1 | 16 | CASSSIPGQHTDTQYF | TGCGCCAGCAGCTCAATTCCGGGACAGCACACAGATACGCAGTATTTT
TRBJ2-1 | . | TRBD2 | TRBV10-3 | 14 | CAISVGGGENEQFF | TGTGCCATCAGTGTTGGGGGAGGGGAAAATGAGCAGTTCTTC
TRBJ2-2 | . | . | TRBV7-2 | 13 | CASSPVRSGELFF | TGTGCCAGCAGCCCCGTGCGATCCGGGGAGCTGTTTTTT
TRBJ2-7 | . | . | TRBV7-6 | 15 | CASSLVATTAYEQYF | TGTGCCAGCAGCTTAGTAGCCACAACGGCCTACGAGCAGTACTTC
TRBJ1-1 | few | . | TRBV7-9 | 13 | CASSRNPKREAFF | TGTGCCAGCAGCCGAAACCCAAAGAGAGAAGCTTTCTTT
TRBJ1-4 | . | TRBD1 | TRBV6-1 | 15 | CASSAGTGRTEKLFF | TGTGCCAGCAGTGCGGGGACAGGGCGGACGGAGAAACTGTTTTTT
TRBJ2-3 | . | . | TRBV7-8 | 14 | CASSLEGTYRTQYF | TGTGCCAGCAGCTTAGAAGGGACTTATCGTACGCAGTATTTT
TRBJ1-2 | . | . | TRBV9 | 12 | CASSVEGYGYTF | TGTGCCAGCAGCGTAGAGGGATATGGCTACACCTTC
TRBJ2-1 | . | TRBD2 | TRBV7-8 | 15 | CASSLGTGGPYEQFF | TGTGCCAGCAGCTTGGGGACGGGAGGGCCCTATGAGCAGTTCTTC
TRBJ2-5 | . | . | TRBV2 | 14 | CASSFDSVQETQYF | TGTGCCAGCAGTTTCGACTCTGTTCAAGAGACCCAGTACTTC
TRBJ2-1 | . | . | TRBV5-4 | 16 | CASSPNLDRGSNEQFF | TGTGCCAGCAGCCCGAATCTAGATCGGGGGTCGAATGAGCAGTTCTTC
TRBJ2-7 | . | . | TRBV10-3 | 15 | CAISGPRLGLDEQYF | TGTGCCATCAGTGGGCCGCGCCTGGGTTTGGACGAGCAGTACTTC
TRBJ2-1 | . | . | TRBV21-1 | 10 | CASTRGTEFF | TGTGCCAGCACCCGCGGGACAGAGTTCTTC
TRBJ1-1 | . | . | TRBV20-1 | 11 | CSASRDGKAFF | TGCAGTGCTTCCCGGGACGGTAAAGCTTTCTTT